The rows below give T cell receptor beta chains drawn from one sample of a study of blood T cell repertoires in COVID-19. Some clones are missing from TCRdb's copy, which holds only in-frame ones; the method was immunoSEQ multiplex PCR. The sample lists about 98,000 clones; roughly 82% were seen once. The sample taken for sequencing was peripheral blood. All receptors derive from an elderly man with acute or convalescent COVID-19. Each CDR3 is given with its conserved first and last residue. A D gene is named only where the DNA matches it firmly. Clone size, where shown, is once, few, many, or a class for clones that have expanded.

clone size	D gene	V gene	CDR3 length	J gene	CDR3 DNA	CDR3 protein
-	-	TRBV28	14	TRBJ2-4	TGTGCCAGCAGCCCCTCCCGGGTTAAAAACATTCAGTACTTC	CASSPSRVKNIQYF
few	-	TRBV27	15	TRBJ2-5	TGTGCCAGCAGTTTATCATTGACAGGGAGGGAGACCCAGTACTTC	CASSLSLTGRETQYF
-	TRBD1	TRBV19	15	TRBJ2-1	TGTGCCAGTAGTATAGCGAGGGGGCCGGGGAATGAGCAGTTCTTC	CASSIARGPGNEQFF
-	-	TRBV7-2	17	TRBJ1-1	TGTGCCAGCAGCTTAGGGGGGCCGGGGACGATAAACACTGAAGCTTTCTTT	CASSLGGPGTINTEAFF
-	TRBD1	TRBV7-8	16	TRBJ2-7	TGTGCCAGCAGCCCACGAGCCGGGACAGGTGCCTACGAGCAGTACTTC	CASSPRAGTGAYEQYF
few	-	TRBV5-6	15	TRBJ1-1	TGTGCCAGCAGCTTAGGGGGACGGCCGAACACTGAAGCTTTCTTT	CASSLGGRPNTEAFF
-	-	TRBV30	14	TRBJ1-6	TGTGCCTGGAGTCGGGGAGGGATGCGCTCACCCCTCCACTTT	CAWSRGGMRSPLHF
-	-	TRBV28	14	TRBJ1-3	TGTGCCAGCAACCCAGGAGGTACAGGAAACACCATATATTTT	CASNPGGTGNTIYF
-	-	TRBV10-2	14	TRBJ2-2	TGCGCCAGCAGTGTGGCAGGGTGGGGCGGGGAGCTGTTTTTT	CASSVAGWGGELFF
-	TRBD1	TRBV7-6	16	TRBJ2-2	TGTGCCAGCAGCTTAGGGGGACAGATATATCCCGGGGAGCTGTTTTTT	CASSLGGQIYPGELFF
-	TRBD2	TRBV19	15	TRBJ2-1	TGTGCCAGTAGTAATAGCGGGGGGGGCCACAATGAGCAGTTCTTC	CASSNSGGGHNEQFF
-	-	TRBV7-8	14	TRBJ1-4	TGTGCCAGCAGCCCCTGGACAGAGAATGAAAAACTGTTTTTT	CASSPWTENEKLFF
-	-	TRBV6-5	13	TRBJ1-3	TGTGCCAGCAGCCGGACATCTGGAAACACCATATATTTT	CASSRTSGNTIYF
once	TRBD1	TRBV11-3	14	TRBJ2-5	TGTGCCAGCAGCCGGACAGGGGGACAAGAGACCCAGTACTTC	CASSRTGGQETQYF
-	-	TRBV7-9	14	TRBJ2-7	TGTGCCAGCAGCTTAACCTCCGTTGGGAGAGAGCAGTACTTC	CASSLTSVGREQYF
-	-	TRBV7-2	12	TRBJ1-5	TGTGCCAGCAGCTCGGGGGGACAGCCCCAGCATTTT	CASSSGGQPQHF
-	TRBD1	TRBV15	16	TRBJ1-2	TGTGCCACCAGCAGGGTCCGGGACAGGGACCCCTATGGCTACACCTTC	CATSRVRDRDPYGYTF
-	TRBD2	TRBV7-2	14	TRBJ2-7	TGTGCCAGCAGCTTACAAGCGGGAGCTAACGAGCAGTACTTC	CASSLQAGANEQYF
-	TRBD1	TRBV18	14	TRBJ2-5	TGTGCCAGCTCCCGTGGGACAGCACAAGAGACCCAGTACTTC	CASSRGTAQETQYF
-	-	TRBV10-2	12	TRBJ2-7	TGCGCCAGCAGCCTTGCGAGAGGCGAGCAGTACTTC	CASSLARGEQYF
-	-	TRBV7-2	16	TRBJ1-5	TGTGCCAGCAGCTCCTCTGGGGGCAGGGGCAATCAGCCCCAGCATTTT	CASSSSGGRGNQPQHF
-	-	TRBV19	14	TRBJ1-1	TGTGCCAGCAATCTCAGGGGTATAGCCACTGAAGCTTTCTTT	CASNLRGIATEAFF
-	TRBD1	TRBV7-2	15	TRBJ2-7	TGTGCCAGCAGCACTACCGGGACAGGTTCCTACGAGCAGTACTTC	CASSTTGTGSYEQYF
few	-	TRBV7-9	14	TRBJ1-2	TGTGCCAGCAGCTTAGCGCAGGGATCAGGCGGCTACACCTTC	CASSLAQGSGGYTF
-	-	TRBV28	14	TRBJ1-2	TGTGCCAGCAGTTTAGCGGTCCGGGACTATGGCTACACCTTC	CASSLAVRDYGYTF
-	TRBD1	TRBV18	15	TRBJ1-4	TGTGCCAGCTCACCCGGACAGGTTGAAACGGAAAAACTGTTTTTT	CASSPGQVETEKLFF
few	TRBD2	TRBV14	15	TRBJ2-7	TGTGCCAGCAGCCAATCGGGGCTAGCGGGAGGGGGGCAGTACTTC	CASSQSGLAGGGQYF
few	TRBD1	TRBV5-6	15	TRBJ1-1	TGTGCCAGCAGTCCCGCCGGACAGGGAACAACTGAAGCTTTCTTT	CASSPAGQGTTEAFF
-	-	TRBV5-1	14	TRBJ1-4	TGCGCCAGCAGCAACGGGTTAACGGGGGAAAAACTGTTTTTT	CASSNGLTGEKLFF
few	-	TRBV6-2/TRBV6-3	15	TRBJ1-3	TGTGCCAGCTGCCGGGACACTTTTTCTGGAAACACCATATATTTT	CASCRDTFSGNTIYF
-	TRBD1	TRBV6-4	19	TRBJ2-1	TGTGCCAGCAGTGACCAACCCCCCATACAGGGGAATTCCTACAATGAGCAGTTCTTC	CASSDQPPIQGNSYNEQFF
once	TRBD1	TRBV19	14	TRBJ2-7	TGTGCCAGTAGTATAGGGACGGGACAGGACGAGCAGTACTTC	CASSIGTGQDEQYF
-	-	TRBV27	15	TRBJ2-2	TGTGCCAGCAGTGCCCTACAGGGGAACACCGGGGAGCTGTTTTTT	CASSALQGNTGELFF
-	-	TRBV7-2	17	TRBJ1-5	TGTGCCAGCAGCTTAGGAGGGCAGGCGAATAGCAATCAGCCCCAGCATTTT	CASSLGGQANSNQPQHF
few	-	TRBV27	13	TRBJ2-7	TGTGCCAGCAGACCCGGGATGCGGTACGAGCAGTACTTC	CASRPGMRYEQYF
-	TRBD1	TRBV19	19	TRBJ2-4	TGTGCCAGTAGTATAGACCAGGGGGCCGGCTCTTCAGCCAAAAACATTCAGTACTTC	CASSIDQGAGSSAKNIQYF
-	TRBD1	TRBV27	15	TRBJ1-2	TGTGCCAGCAGTCCAAGGACAGGGGGCGCCGGTGGCTACACCTTC	CASSPRTGGAGGYTF
-	-	TRBV3-1/TRBV3-2	14	TRBJ1-2	TGTGCCAGCAGCCAAGTTGGACAGACCTATGGCTACACCTTC	CASSQVGQTYGYTF
-	TRBD1	TRBV28	15	TRBJ2-2	TGTGCCAGCAGGCCTGCCCGACAGGGGGCCGGGGAGCTGTTTTTT	CASRPARQGAGELFF
-	-	TRBV5-6	13	TRBJ2-1	TGTGCCAGCAGCTTAGTCGACAGTAATGAGCAGTTCTTC	CASSLVDSNEQFF
-	TRBD2	TRBV7-2	16	TRBJ2-1	TGTGCCAGCAGCTTAGCGCTGGCTAGCGGGGACAATGAGCAGTTCTTC	CASSLALASGDNEQFF
-	-	TRBV2	15	TRBJ2-7	TGTGCCAGCAGTGAATATGGGCAGCCTTACTACGAGCAGTACTTC	CASSEYGQPYYEQYF
-	TRBD2	TRBV2	16	TRBJ2-7	TGTGCCAGCAGAGGGGCTAGCGGGAGTCACTCCTACGAGCAGTACTTC	CASRGASGSHSYEQYF
-	TRBD1	TRBV28	16	TRBJ1-2	TGTGCCAGCAGTTTAGTCGTTGGCAGGGGGGACTATGGCTACACCTTC	CASSLVVGRGDYGYTF
-	-	TRBV5-4	18	TRBJ2-1	TGTGCCAGCAGCGCGTTAAGTCCAGGGATTAGCTCCTACAATGAGCAGTTCTTC	CASSALSPGISSYNEQFF
-	TRBD1	TRBV19	15	TRBJ1-2	TGTGCCAGTAGTACGAGGGGACAGGGTGGAGACGGCTACACCTTC	CASSTRGQGGDGYTF